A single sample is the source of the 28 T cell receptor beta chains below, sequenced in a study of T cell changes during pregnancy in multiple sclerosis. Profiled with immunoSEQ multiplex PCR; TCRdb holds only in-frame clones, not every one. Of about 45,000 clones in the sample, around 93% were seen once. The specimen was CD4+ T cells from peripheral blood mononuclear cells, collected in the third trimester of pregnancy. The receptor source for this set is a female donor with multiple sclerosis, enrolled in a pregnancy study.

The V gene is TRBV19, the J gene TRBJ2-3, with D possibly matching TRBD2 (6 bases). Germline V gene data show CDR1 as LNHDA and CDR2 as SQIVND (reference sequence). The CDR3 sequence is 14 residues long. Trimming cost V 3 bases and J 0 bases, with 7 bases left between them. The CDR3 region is CASSIGTSTDTQYF. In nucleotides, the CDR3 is TGTGCCAGTAGTATCGGGACTAGCACAGATACGCAGTATTTT.

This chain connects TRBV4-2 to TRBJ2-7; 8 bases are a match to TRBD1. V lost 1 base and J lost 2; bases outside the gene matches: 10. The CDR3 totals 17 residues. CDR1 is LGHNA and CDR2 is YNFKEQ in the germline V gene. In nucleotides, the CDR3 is TGTGCCAGCAGCCAAGTGACAGGGGACAGTCTCGCCTACGAGCAGTACTTC. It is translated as CASSQVTGDSLAYEQYF.

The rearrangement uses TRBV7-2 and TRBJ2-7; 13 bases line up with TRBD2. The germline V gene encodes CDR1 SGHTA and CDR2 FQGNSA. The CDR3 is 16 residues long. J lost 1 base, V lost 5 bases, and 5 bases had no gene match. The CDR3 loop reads CASSPSTSGRSYEQYF. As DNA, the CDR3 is TGTGCCAGCAGCCCATCGACTAGCGGGAGGTCCTACGAGCAGTACTTC.

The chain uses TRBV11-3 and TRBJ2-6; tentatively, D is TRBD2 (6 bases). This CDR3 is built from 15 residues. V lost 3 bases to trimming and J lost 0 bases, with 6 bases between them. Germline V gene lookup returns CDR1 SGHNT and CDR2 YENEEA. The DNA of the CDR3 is TGTGCCAGCAGCTTGGGGGGCTCTGGGGCCAACGTCCTGACTTTC. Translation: CASSLGGSGANVLTF.

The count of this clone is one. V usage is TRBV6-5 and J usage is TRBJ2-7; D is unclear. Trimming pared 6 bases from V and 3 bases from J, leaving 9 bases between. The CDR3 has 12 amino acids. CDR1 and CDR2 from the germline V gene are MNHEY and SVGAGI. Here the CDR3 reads CASRRTNYEQYF. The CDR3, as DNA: TGTGCCAGCAGGAGAACTAACTACGAGCAGTACTTC.

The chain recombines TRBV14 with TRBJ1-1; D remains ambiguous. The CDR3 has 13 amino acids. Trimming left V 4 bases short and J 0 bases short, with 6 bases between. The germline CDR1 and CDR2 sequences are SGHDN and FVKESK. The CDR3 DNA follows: TGTGCCAGCAGCCCTGCTATGAACACTGAAGCTTTCTTT. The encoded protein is CASSPAMNTEAFF.

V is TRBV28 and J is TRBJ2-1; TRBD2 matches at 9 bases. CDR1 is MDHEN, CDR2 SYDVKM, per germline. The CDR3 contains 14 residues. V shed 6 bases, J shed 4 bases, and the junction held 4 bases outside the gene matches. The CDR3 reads CASRLAGLYNEQFF. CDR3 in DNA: TGTGCCAGCAGGCTAGCGGGACTTTACAATGAGCAGTTCTTC.

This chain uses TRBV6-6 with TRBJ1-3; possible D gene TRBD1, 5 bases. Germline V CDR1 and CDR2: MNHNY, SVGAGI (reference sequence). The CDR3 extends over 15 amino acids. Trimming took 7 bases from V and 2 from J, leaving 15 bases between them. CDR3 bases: TGTGCCAGCAAAGGGGAAGTAGGGCCTGGAAACACCATATATTTT. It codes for CASKGEVGPGNTIYF.

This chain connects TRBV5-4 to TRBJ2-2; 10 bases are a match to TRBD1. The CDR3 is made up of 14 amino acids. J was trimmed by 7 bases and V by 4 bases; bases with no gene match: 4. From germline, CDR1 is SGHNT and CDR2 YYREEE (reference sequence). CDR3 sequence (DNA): TGTGCCAGCAGCCCGGGACAGGGGATCGGGGAGCTGTTTTTT. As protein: CASSPGQGIGELFF.

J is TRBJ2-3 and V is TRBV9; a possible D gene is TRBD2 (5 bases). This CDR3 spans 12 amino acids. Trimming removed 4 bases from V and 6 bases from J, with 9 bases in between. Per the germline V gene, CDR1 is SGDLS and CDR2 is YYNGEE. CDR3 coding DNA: TGTGCCAGCAGCATGGACTTGGATACGCAGTATTTT. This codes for CASSMDLDTQYF.

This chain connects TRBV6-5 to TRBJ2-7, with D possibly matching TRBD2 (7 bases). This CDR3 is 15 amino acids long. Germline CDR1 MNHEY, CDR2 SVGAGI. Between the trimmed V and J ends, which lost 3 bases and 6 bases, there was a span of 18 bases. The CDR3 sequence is CASSYVGGAFGEQYF. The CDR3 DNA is TGTGCCAGCAGTTATGTAGGGGGGGCGTTTGGCGAGCAGTACTTC.

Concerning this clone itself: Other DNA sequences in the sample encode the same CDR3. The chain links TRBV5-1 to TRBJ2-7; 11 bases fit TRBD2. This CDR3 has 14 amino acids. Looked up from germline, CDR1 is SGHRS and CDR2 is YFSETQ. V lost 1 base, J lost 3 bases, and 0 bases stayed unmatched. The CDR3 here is CASSLTSGSYEQYF. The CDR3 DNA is TGCGCCAGCAGCTTGACTAGCGGGAGCTACGAGCAGTACTTC.

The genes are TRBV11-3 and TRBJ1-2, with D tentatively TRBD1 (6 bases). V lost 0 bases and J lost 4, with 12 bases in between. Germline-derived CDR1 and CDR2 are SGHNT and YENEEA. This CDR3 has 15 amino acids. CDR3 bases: TGTGCCAGCAGCTTAGATAGGACAGACATCTATGGCTACACCTTC. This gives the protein CASSLDRTDIYGYTF.

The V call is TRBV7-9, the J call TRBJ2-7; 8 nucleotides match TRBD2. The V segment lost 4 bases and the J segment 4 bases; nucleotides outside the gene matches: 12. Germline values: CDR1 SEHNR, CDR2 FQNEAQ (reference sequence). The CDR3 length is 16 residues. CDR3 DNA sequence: TGTGCCAGCAGCTCCACGACTAGCGTTAAAGGGTACGAGCAGTACTTC. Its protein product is CASSSTTSVKGYEQYF.

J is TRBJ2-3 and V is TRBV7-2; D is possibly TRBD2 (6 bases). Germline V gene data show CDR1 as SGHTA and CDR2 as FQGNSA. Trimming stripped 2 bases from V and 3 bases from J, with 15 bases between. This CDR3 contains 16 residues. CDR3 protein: CASSLTSTIRTDTQYF. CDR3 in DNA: TGTGCCAGCAGCTTAACTAGCACCATAAGGACAGATACGCAGTATTTT.

The CDR3 DNA reads TGTGCCAGCAGGGGGGGACAGGGGGCGGCCTATGGCTACACCTTC. It specifies CASRGGQGAAYGYTF. The chain employs TRBV28 and TRBJ1-2; 12 bases fit TRBD1. The CDR3 consists of 15 residues. Trimming cost V 6 bases and J 4 bases; bases outside gene matches: 6. Looked up from germline, CDR1 is MDHEN and CDR2 is SYDVKM.

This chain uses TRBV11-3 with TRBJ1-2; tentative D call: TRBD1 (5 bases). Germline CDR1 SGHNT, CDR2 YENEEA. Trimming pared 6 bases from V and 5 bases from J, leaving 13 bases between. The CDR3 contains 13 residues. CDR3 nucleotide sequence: TGTGCCAGCAGTCGACGGGGGGGTTATGGCTACACCTTC. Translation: CASSRRGGYGYTF.

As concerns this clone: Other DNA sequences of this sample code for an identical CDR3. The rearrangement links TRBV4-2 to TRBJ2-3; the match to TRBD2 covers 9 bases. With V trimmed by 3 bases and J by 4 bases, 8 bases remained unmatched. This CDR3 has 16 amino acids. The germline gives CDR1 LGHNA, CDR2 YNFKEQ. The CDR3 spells CASSQLSGRGADTQYF. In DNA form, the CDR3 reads TGTGCCAGCAGCCAGCTTAGCGGGAGAGGGGCAGATACGCAGTATTTT.

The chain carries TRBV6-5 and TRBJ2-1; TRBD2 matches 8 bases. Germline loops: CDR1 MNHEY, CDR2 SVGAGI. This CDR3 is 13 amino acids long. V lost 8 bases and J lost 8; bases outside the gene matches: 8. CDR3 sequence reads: CASGKRELYEQFF. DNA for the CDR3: TGTGCCAGCGGAAAGCGGGAGCTATATGAGCAGTTCTTC.

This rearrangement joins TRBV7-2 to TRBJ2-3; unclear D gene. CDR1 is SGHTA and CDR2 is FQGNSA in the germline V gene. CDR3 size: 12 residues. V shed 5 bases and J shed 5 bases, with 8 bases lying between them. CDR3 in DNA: TGTGCCAGCAGCCCCTCGGTAGATACGCAGTATTTT. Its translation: CASSPSVDTQYF. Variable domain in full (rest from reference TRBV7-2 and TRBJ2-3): GAGVSQSPSNKVTEKGKDVELRCDPISGHTALYWYRQSLGQGLEFLIYFQGNSAPDKSGLPSDRFSAERTGGSVSTLTIQRTQQEDSAVYLCASSPSVDTQYFGPGTRLTVL.

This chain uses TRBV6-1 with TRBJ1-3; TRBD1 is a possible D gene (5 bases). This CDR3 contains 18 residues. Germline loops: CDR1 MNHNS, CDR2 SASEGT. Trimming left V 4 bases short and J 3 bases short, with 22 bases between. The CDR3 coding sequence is TGTGCCAGCAGTGTTCGCCCCTGGTCAGGGACTTTTGGAAACACCATATATTTT. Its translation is CASSVRPWSGTFGNTIYF.

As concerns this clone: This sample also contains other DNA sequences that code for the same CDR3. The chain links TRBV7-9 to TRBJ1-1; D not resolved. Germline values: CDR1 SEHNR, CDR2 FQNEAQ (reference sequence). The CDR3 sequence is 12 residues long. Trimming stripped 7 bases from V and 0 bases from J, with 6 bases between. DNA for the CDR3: TGTGCCAGCACTCAGATGAACACTGAAGCTTTCTTT. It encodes CASTQMNTEAFF.

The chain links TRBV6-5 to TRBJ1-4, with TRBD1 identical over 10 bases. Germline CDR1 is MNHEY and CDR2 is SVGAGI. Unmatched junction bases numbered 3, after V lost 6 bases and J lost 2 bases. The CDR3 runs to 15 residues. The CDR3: CASRTGGATNEKLFF. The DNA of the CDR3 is TGTGCCAGCAGGACAGGGGGCGCGACTAATGAAAAACTGTTTTTT.

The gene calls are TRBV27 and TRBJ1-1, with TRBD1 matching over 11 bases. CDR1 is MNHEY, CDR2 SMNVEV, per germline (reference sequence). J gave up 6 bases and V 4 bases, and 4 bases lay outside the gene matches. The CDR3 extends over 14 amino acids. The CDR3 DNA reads TGTGCCAGCAGTTCTCGGACAGGGGGCCCTGAAGCTTTCTTT. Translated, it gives CASSSRTGGPEAFF.

CDR3 amino acids: CASSLQAGTDTQYF. The DNA for the CDR3 is TGTGCCAGTAGTCTTCAAGCGGGAACAGATACGCAGTATTTT. This chain joins TRBV19 and TRBJ2-3, with 7 bases that match TRBD2. The V and J ends lost 5 bases and 3 bases, in that order; junction bases with no gene match: 5. This CDR3 is built from 14 residues. Germline V gene lookup returns CDR1 LNHDA and CDR2 SQIVND (reference sequence). Supplemented by reference TRBV19 and TRBJ2-3, the full variable domain reads DGGITQSPKYLFRKEGQNVTLSCEQNLNHDAMYWYRQDPGQGLRLIYYSQIVNDFQKGDIAEGYSVSREKKESFPLTVTSAQKNPTAFYLCASSLQAGTDTQYFGPGTRLTVL.

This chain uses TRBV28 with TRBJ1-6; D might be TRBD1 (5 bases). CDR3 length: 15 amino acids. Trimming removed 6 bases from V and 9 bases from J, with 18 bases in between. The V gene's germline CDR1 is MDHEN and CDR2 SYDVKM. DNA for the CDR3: TGTGCCAGCAGCCCCCAGAGCAGGGTCGGTTCACCCCTCCACTTT. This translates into CASSPQSRVGSPLHF.

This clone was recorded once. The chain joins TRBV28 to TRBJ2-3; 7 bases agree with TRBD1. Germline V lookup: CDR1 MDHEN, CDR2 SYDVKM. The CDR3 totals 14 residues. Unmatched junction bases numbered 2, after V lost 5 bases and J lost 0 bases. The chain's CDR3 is CASSQQGSTDTQYF. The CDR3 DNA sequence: TGTGCCAGCAGTCAACAGGGGAGCACAGATACGCAGTATTTT. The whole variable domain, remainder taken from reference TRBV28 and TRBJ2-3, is DVKVTQSSRYLVKRTGEKVFLECVQDMDHENMFWYRQDPGLGLRLIYFSYDVKMKEKGDIPEGYSVSREKKERFSLILESASTNQTSMYLCASSQQGSTDTQYFGPGTRLTVL.

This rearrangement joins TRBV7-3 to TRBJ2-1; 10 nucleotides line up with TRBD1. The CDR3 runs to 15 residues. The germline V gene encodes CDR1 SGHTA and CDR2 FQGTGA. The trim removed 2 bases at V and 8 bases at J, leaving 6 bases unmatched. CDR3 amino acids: CASSLLGDRGDEQFF. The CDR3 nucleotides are TGTGCCAGCAGCTTATTGGGGGACAGGGGCGATGAGCAGTTCTTC.